The clone carrying this T cell receptor beta chain has at least ten counts. CDR3 length equals 14 residues. CDR1 is LGHNA and CDR2 is YNFKEQ in the germline V gene. Trimming cost V 0 bases and J 2 bases, with 6 bases left between them. TCRdb re-derived calls from the RACE reads in MiXCR, one entry per CDR3 protein. The data contain some 400,000 distinct CDR3 sequences, 5.1% of them singletons. Sample time point: pre-sensitization, week 0. Sample treatment: therapeutic diphenylcyclopropenone sensitization with weekly scalp DPC. This entry belongs to a study of human T cells and chemical hapten exposure. Study in general: Patch tests applied 0.01% DPC to the upper back, read at 6 days. Per-sample TCR yields varied mainly from small pooled library volume differences.

V usage is TRBV4-2 and J usage is TRBJ2-3; no clear D. This TCR was recovered from a woman between 50 and 59 years old with alopecia areata. Some clones in this sample may be carry-over from other donors' samples. The sequences come from whole blood, collected in connection with sensitization to the hapten diphenylcyclopropenone (DPC). The DNA of the CDR3 is TGTGCCAGCAGCCAAGAAACGTCCACAGATACGCAGTATTTT. This translates into CASSQETSTDTQYF.